Listed below are T cell receptor beta chains from one sample, sequenced in a study of T cell responses to AZD1222 COVID-19 vaccine. Only in-frame clones appear in the TCRdb table, and some are missing; sequencing was by immunoSEQ multiplex PCR. This sample carries 40,000 to 45,000 clones, around 80% of them seen once, and the ten largest clones take about 22%. Sequenced here: peripheral blood, sampled 28 days after the second dose of the MenACWY control vaccine. The receptors originated from an adult who received the MenACWY meningococcal vaccine as a control. CDR3s include the opening cysteine and the closing phenylalanine or tryptophan. Fields, in order: D gene, V gene, J gene, CDR3 length, clone size, CDR3 DNA, CDR3 protein. The D gene is left open where the match is weak. The listing skips clone size in some rows; elsewhere it reads once, few, many or a size class.

.	TRBV2	TRBJ1-4	13	once	TGTGCCAGCAGTCGTACGCGATCTGAAAAACTGTTTTTT	CASSRTRSEKLFF
.	TRBV19	TRBJ1-3	14	.	TGTGCCAGTAGTAAGACCTCTACGGTTAACACCATATATTTT	CASSKTSTVNTIYF
.	TRBV5-1	TRBJ2-3	16	.	TGCGCCAGCAGCTTGGCCTCACGGGTTAGCACAGATACGCAGTATTTT	CASSLASRVSTDTQYF
.	TRBV7-2	TRBJ2-2	14	.	TGTGCCAGCAGCTCCAGACAGAACACCGGGGAGCTGTTTTTT	CASSSRQNTGELFF
.	TRBV5-6	TRBJ1-4	14	.	TGTGCCAGCAGCTATAGGGCCTCGGATGAAAAACTGTTTTTT	CASSYRASDEKLFF
.	TRBV21-1	TRBJ1-5	16	.	TGTGCCAGCAGCTTGTGGGTCTTCCTCCGCCGTCAGCCCCAGCATTTT	CASSLWVFLRRQPQHF
TRBD2	TRBV16	TRBJ2-4	19	.	TGTGCCAGCAGCCAATCGTTAGCGGGGGGAAACCTAGCCAAAAACATTCAGTACTTC	CASSQSLAGGNLAKNIQYF
.	TRBV10-1	TRBJ1-1	11	.	TGCGCCAGCAGTGACGGGGGATACGCTTTCTTT	CASSDGGYAFF
TRBD1	TRBV30	TRBJ2-6	16	.	TGTGCCTGGACCCGGGACAGGGTCTCTGGGGCCAACGTCCTGACTTTC	CAWTRDRVSGANVLTF
TRBD1	TRBV9	TRBJ2-1	15	.	TGTGCCAGCAGCGCCGGGACAGGGATTTACAATGAGCAGTTCTTC	CASSAGTGIYNEQFF